This TCR beta chain was sequenced for a study of blood T cell repertoires in COVID-19. Study context: The United States, Italy and Spain provided the acute and convalescent COVID-19 samples.

Authors' methods: Using reference gene primer amplification, nucleated cell counts were estimated. Repertoires were generated with immunoSEQ multiplex PCR, while TCRdb's copy carries only in-frame clones and drops some. V, J and clone size were drawn from that table, and D and trimming were deduced from the DNA. The table has 210,000 or so clones, about four fifths seen once; the top ten hold about 5.3%. This clone came up a few times. During the 2 weeks before they entered the study, exposed participants had met someone with a PCR-confirmed or clinician-diagnosed COVID-19 case. This receptor was identified in a woman aged 50 to 65 who had been exposed to COVID-19. What was sequenced was PBMCs or T cells enriched from blood (not recorded which).

CDR3 region: CAISDGDTQYF. CDR3 DNA: TGTGCCATCAGTGACGGGGATACGCAGTATTTT. The chain has TRBV10-3 and TRBJ2-3; no definite D call. Germline V CDR1 and CDR2: ENHRY, SYGVKD. The length of the CDR3 is 11 residues. Trimming removed 3 bases from V and 6 bases from J, with 4 bases in between.